This record concerns one T cell receptor beta chain sequence. What it recognizes is unknown. The sample originates from a study of post-analysis software for immune sequencing data. On the study more broadly: The study covered relapsing-remitting, secondary progressive and progressive-relapsing courses of multiple sclerosis. Points from the study as a whole: In multiple sclerosis, normalized Chao1 diversity was significantly below that of controls.

Included in the TCR beta cDNA libraries were unique molecular identifiers. TCRdb processed the PCR reads anew with MiXCR; each CDR3 protein has one entry. The sample holds hundreds of thousands of distinct CDR3 sequences, more than 50% seen once. Sequencing was performed on blood. This receptor was obtained from a girl aged 2-10 years with multiple sclerosis.

The CDR3 loop is CASSLGLEAATSYEQYF. The CDR3 DNA reads TGCGCCAGCAGCTTGGGACTCGAAGCGGCAACGAGCTACGAGCAGTACTTC. This chain uses TRBV5-1 with TRBJ2-7; D is possibly TRBD2 (5 bases). The CDR3 sequence is 17 residues long. The ends were cut back, 0 bases at V and 3 bases at J, with 19 bases in the middle. Looked up from germline, CDR1 is SGHRS and CDR2 is YFSETQ.